This T cell receptor (beta chain) derives from a study of neoadjuvant anti-PD-1 for oral cavity cancer. The CDR3 runs to 15 residues. The V and J ends lost 3 bases and 3 bases, in that order; junction bases with no gene match: 5. Germline lookup yields CDR1 MDHEN and CDR2 SYDVKM. TCRdb's copy holds only in-frame clones and misses some; the assay was immunoSEQ multiplex PCR. The sample carries about 17,000 clones, about 72% recorded once. This clone was seen only a few times. The clonotype comes from a person between 40 and 80 years old with oral cavity squamous cell carcinoma. The sequencing here drew on PBMCs, taken before nivolumab (anti-PD-1) treatment. The rearrangement links TRBV28 to TRBJ1-5; 7 nucleotides match TRBD1. CDR3 region: CASSFGDSLNQPQHF. In nucleotides, the CDR3 is TGTGCCAGCAGTTTCGGGGACAGCCTCAATCAGCCCCAGCATTTT.